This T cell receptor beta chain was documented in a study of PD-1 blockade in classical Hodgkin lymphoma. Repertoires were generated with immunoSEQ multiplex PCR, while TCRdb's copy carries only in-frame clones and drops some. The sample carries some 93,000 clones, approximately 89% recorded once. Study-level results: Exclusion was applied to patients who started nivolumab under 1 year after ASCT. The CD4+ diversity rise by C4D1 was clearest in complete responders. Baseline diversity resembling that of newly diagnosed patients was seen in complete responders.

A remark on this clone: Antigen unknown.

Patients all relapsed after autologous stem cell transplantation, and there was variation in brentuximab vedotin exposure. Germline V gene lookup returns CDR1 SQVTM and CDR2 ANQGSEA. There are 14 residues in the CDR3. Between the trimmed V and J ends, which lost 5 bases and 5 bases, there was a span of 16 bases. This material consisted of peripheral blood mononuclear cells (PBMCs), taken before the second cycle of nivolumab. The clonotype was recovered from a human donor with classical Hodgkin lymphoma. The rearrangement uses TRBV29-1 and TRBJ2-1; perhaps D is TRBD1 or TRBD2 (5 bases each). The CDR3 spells CSVRMGTQDNEQFF. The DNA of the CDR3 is TGCAGCGTTCGAATGGGGACCCAGGACAATGAGCAGTTCTTC.